Below, 29 T cell receptor beta chains from the same sample are listed, as sequenced in a study of CD8+ T cells in alopecia areata. Sequencing relied on a cDNA template that was reverse transcribed from extracted RNA. Assay used: immunoSEQ multiplex PCR; TCRdb lists only in-frame clones, some missing. Of more than 150,000 clones in the sample, over 50% were seen once. The sequenced sample was CD4+ T cells sorted from blood, obtained at week 0. All receptors derive from a human donor with alopecia areata.

The CDR3 region is CASSVTGTEETQYF. The DNA for the CDR3 is TGCGCCAGCAGCGTAACCGGGACAGAAGAGACCCAGTACTTC. This rearrangement joins TRBV5-1 to TRBJ2-5; TRBD1 aligns across 7 bases. V lost 4 bases to trimming and J lost 3 bases; unmatched junction nucleotides: 6. This CDR3 has 14 amino acids. Germline-derived CDR1 and CDR2 are SGHRS and YFSETQ. Variable domain in full (rest from reference TRBV5-1 and TRBJ2-5): KAGVTQTPRYLIKTRGQQVTLSCSPISGHRSVSWYQQTPGQGLQFLFEYFSETQRNKGNFPGRFSGRQFSNSRSEMNVSTLELGDSALYLCASSVTGTEETQYFGPGTRLLVL.

Only a few counts were recorded for this clone. The same CDR3 can be traced to other DNA sequences in this sample. The chain joins TRBV5-1 to TRBJ2-6; D not resolved. V lost 0 bases, J lost 0 bases, and 4 bases lay in between. The CDR3 runs to 15 residues. CDR1 and CDR2 (germline): SGHRS, YFSETQ. CDR3 protein: CASSLDGSGANVLTF. CDR3 bases: TGCGCCAGCAGCTTGGATGGCTCTGGGGCCAACGTCCTGACTTTC.

The rearrangement joins TRBV15 to TRBJ2-5; 7 bases are a match to TRBD2. The J segment lost 0 bases and the V segment lost 1 base, leaving 2 bases of the junction unmatched. CDR3 length: 15 residues. CDR1 is LNHNV, CDR2 YYDKDF, per germline (reference sequence). CDR3 nucleotides: TGTGCCACCAGCAGAGTTGGGAGGGACCAAGAGACCCAGTACTTC. It yields the protein CATSRVGRDQETQYF.

The rearrangement joins TRBV29-1 to TRBJ1-1; D gene unclear. Trimming took 4 bases from V and 5 from J, leaving 17 bases between them. Germline-derived CDR1 and CDR2 are SQVTM and ANQGSEA. This CDR3 has 14 amino acids. The CDR3 region is CSVGTGARGTEAFF. The CDR3 bases are TGCAGCGTTGGGACTGGAGCACGAGGGACTGAAGCTTTCTTT.

The chain couples TRBV6-6 to TRBJ2-7; D is undetermined. The CDR3 is made up of 15 amino acids. The germline V gene has CDR1 MNHNY and CDR2 SVGAGI (reference sequence). V was cut by 5 bases and J by 0 bases, with 14 bases left in between. This CDR3 reads CASSRRLDRSYEQYF. The CDR3 bases are TGTGCCAGCAGTCGAAGACTGGACCGCTCCTACGAGCAGTACTTC.

This chain connects TRBV28 to TRBJ1-1; D gene ambiguous. V lost 4 bases and J 4 bases, leaving 13 bases between the germline ends. Germline lookup yields CDR1 MDHEN and CDR2 SYDVKM. The CDR3 is made up of 14 amino acids. The CDR3 nucleotides are TGTGCCAGCAGTTCCGCAGGTGGAAGCACTGAAGCTTTCTTT. Amino acids: CASSSAGGSTEAFF.

The chain uses TRBV15 and TRBJ2-3, with no clear D. Germline V gene lookup returns CDR1 LNHNV and CDR2 YYDKDF (reference sequence). Trimming took off 0 bases at V and 5 bases at J, with 15 bases between the two ends. This CDR3 comprises 16 residues. This CDR3 is CATSRERTRVEDTQYF. CDR3 sequence (DNA): TGTGCCACCAGCAGAGAGAGGACCCGGGTCGAAGATACGCAGTATTTT.

CDR3 nucleotides: TGTGCCAGCTCACTCGTGGGCGGTGATAGCAATCAGCCCCAGCATTTT. It encodes CASSLVGGDSNQPQHF. V usage is TRBV18 and J usage is TRBJ1-5; D is ambiguous. The CDR3 length is 16 residues. With 4 bases removed from V and 0 bases from J, the gap between germline ends came to 13 bases. Germline CDR1 and CDR2: KGHSH and LQKENI.

The DNA of the CDR3 is TGTGCCAGCAGCTTGGTCGGGACAGGGACTCGCCGGAATGAGCAGTTCTTC. Protein: CASSLVGTGTRRNEQFF. The rearrangement joins TRBV5-6 to TRBJ2-1; 9 bases fit TRBD1. With V trimmed by 0 bases and J by 7 bases, 11 bases remained unmatched. The V gene's germline CDR1 is SGHDT and CDR2 YYEEEE. There are 17 residues in the CDR3. Complete variable domain (other parts from reference TRBV5-6 and TRBJ2-1): DAGVTQSPTHLIKTRGQQVTLRCSPKSGHDTVSWYQQALGQGPQFIFQYYEEEERQRGNFPDRFSGHQFPNYSSELNVNALLLGDSALYLCASSLVGTGTRRNEQFFGPGTRLTVL.

The chain joins TRBV4-1 to TRBJ1-2, with TRBD1 identical over 7 bases. The junction had 14 bases not matched to a gene; V was cut back by 3 bases and J by 7 bases. Germline CDR1 reads MGHRA; CDR2 reads YSYEKL. The CDR3 runs to 16 residues. Here the CDR3 reads CASSHRQGGGLGGYTF. The CDR3, as DNA: TGCGCCAGCAGCCATAGACAGGGTGGCGGGTTGGGTGGCTACACCTTC.

The chain links TRBV7-6 to TRBJ1-3; no clear D gene. The V and J ends lost 1 base and 0 bases respectively, with 4 bases between them. Germline lookup yields CDR1 SGHVS and CDR2 FNYEAQ. This CDR3 spans 14 amino acids. DNA of the CDR3: TGTGCCAGCAGCTTAGTCGGCTCTGGAAACACCATATATTTT. The encoded protein is CASSLVGSGNTIYF.

The chain has TRBV30 and TRBJ2-6, with D possibly being TRBD1 (7 bases). The CDR3 totals 20 residues. Between the trimmed V and J ends, which lost 0 bases and 2 bases, there was a span of 23 bases. Germline CDR1 GTSNPN, CDR2 SVGIG (reference sequence). The CDR3 coding sequence is TGTGCCTGGAGTGTGCGGGCCCCCCTCAGGGGGGTCACTGGGGCCAACGTCCTGACTTTC. Its translation: CAWSVRAPLRGVTGANVLTF.

The chain carries TRBV7-9 and TRBJ2-7, with no clear D. From germline, CDR1 is SEHNR and CDR2 FQNEAQ (reference sequence). Deletions cut 5 bases from V and 2 bases from J, with 13 bases between. This CDR3 comprises 14 residues. The CDR3: CASSRSRSAYEQYF. The CDR3 DNA reads TGTGCCAGCAGCCGATCCCGTAGTGCCTACGAGCAGTACTTC.

This clone was counted between two and nine times. Within the sample, other DNA sequences also encode this same CDR3. V usage is TRBV18 and J usage is TRBJ1-2, with a tentative D call TRBD1 (5 bases). Germline CDR1 reads KGHSH; CDR2 reads LQKENI. Deletions cut 2 bases from V and 0 bases from J, with 10 bases between. The CDR3 loop spans 15 amino acids. As DNA, the CDR3 is TGTGCCAGCTCACCAGGGCAGGGTACTAACTATGGCTACACCTTC. Its protein is CASSPGQGTNYGYTF.

The chain links TRBV29-1 to TRBJ2-5, with a possible D match to TRBD2 (7 bases). Germline V gives CDR1 SQVTM, CDR2 ANQGSEA. V was pared by 4 bases and J by 3 bases, with 15 bases between. The CDR3 covers 14 residues. The CDR3 region has the DNA TGCAGCGTTGTTTCATCGGGGGGCAAAGAGACCCAGTACTTC. Translated: CSVVSSGGKETQYF. The full variable domain, in which reference TRBV29-1 and TRBJ2-5 provide the parts outside the CDR3, is SAVISQKPSRDICQRGTSLTIQCQVDSQVTMMFWYRQQPGQSLTLIATANQGSEATYESGFVIDKFPISRPNLTFSTLTVSNMSPEDSSIYLCSVVSSGGKETQYFGPGTRLLVL.

This chain uses TRBV4-2 with TRBJ2-3; D is perhaps TRBD1 or TRBD2 (5 bases each). This CDR3 is built from 15 residues. Germline V lookup: CDR1 LGHNA, CDR2 YNFKEQ. V was pared by 0 bases and J by 4 bases, with 11 bases between. The CDR3 sequence: CASSQDLEGSDTQYF. DNA for the CDR3: TGTGCCAGCAGCCAAGATCTCGAGGGGTCAGATACGCAGTATTTT.

This chain joins TRBV28 and TRBJ2-7; no reliable D call. The CDR3 is 12 amino acids. V was clipped by 6 bases and J by 9 bases, with 15 bases between them. Germline CDR1 reads MDHEN; CDR2 reads SYDVKM. Here the CDR3 reads CASSTPNARQYF. Written as DNA, the CDR3 is TGTGCCAGCAGCACTCCGAACGCCCGGCAGTACTTC.

This chain connects TRBV29-1 to TRBJ2-3; 8 bases are a match to TRBD2. CDR1 and CDR2 from the germline V gene are SQVTM and ANQGSEA. There are 13 residues in the CDR3. Losses at the gene ends were 3 bases for V and 6 bases for J; bases not matched to a gene: 5. CDR3 sequence: CSVDGGGKDTQYF. The CDR3 region has the DNA TGCAGCGTTGACGGCGGGGGGAAGGATACGCAGTATTTT.

This clone was seen once. V and J are TRBV25-1 and TRBJ1-2; the D gene is possibly TRBD1 (5 bases). The V gene lost 4 bases and the J gene lost 7 bases, with 22 bases spanning the gap. From germline, CDR1 is MGHDK and CDR2 SYGVNS. The CDR3 contains 16 residues. CDR3 amino acids: CASSGGSAGPGRGYTF. The CDR3 nucleotides are TGTGCCAGCAGTGGCGGGAGCGCGGGACCAGGCCGTGGCTACACCTTC.

The chain carries TRBV5-1 and TRBJ2-2, with 9 bases that match TRBD2. This CDR3 contains 14 residues. J was trimmed by 6 bases and V by 1 base; bases with no gene match: 1. The germline V gene has CDR1 SGHRS and CDR2 YFSETQ. DNA for the CDR3: TGCGCCAGCAGCTTGAGGACTAGCGCCGGGGAGCTGTTTTTT. Protein: CASSLRTSAGELFF.

The chain employs TRBV7-9 and TRBJ1-2; D may be TRBD1 (5 bases). The germline V gene encodes CDR1 SEHNR and CDR2 FQNEAQ (reference sequence). CDR3 length: 14 amino acids. With 3 bases removed from V and 8 bases from J, the gap between germline ends came to 16 bases. CDR3 sequence: CASSLTRTAGGYTF. Written as DNA, the CDR3 is TGTGCCAGCAGCTTGACCAGGACCGCAGGGGGCTACACCTTC.

The chain combines TRBV30 with TRBJ1-4; D call uncertain. Trimming cost V 2 bases and J 8 bases, with 12 bases left between them. Germline-derived CDR1 and CDR2 are GTSNPN and SVGIG (reference sequence). This CDR3 comprises 13 residues. In DNA, the CDR3 is TGTGCCTGGAGTAGAGGGTATCTAGAAAAACTGTTTTTT. This sequence encodes CAWSRGYLEKLFF.

A remark on this clone: The junction departs from germline at one end; a sequencing error may be responsible. The rearrangement uses TRBV6-6 and TRBJ1-4, with D tentatively TRBD1 (6 bases). The germline V gene has CDR1 MNHNY and CDR2 SVGAGI (reference sequence). CDR3 length: 14 amino acids. The CDR3 nucleotides are TGTGCCAGCAATTACGGGGGGACACCTGAAAAACTGTTTTTT. Its translation is CASNYGGTPEKLFF.

This clone was picked up a small number of times. J is TRBJ2-1 and V is TRBV29-1, with D maybe TRBD2 (6 bases). Trimming cost V 7 bases and J 10 bases, with 14 bases left between them. The germline gives CDR1 SQVTM, CDR2 ANQGSEA. The CDR3 is 11 residues long. CDR3 nucleotides: TGCAGCGGGCGGGACCGTCGGGAGCAGTTCTTC. Translating it yields CSGRDRREQFF.

V usage is TRBV7-8 and J usage is TRBJ1-2; D is unresolved. Trimming took off 1 base at V and 0 bases at J, with 6 bases between the two ends. The CDR3 contains 14 residues. CDR1 is SGHVS and CDR2 is FQNEAQ in the germline V gene. The CDR3 protein is CASSLERSNYGYTF. CDR3 DNA: TGTGCCAGCAGCTTAGAACGCTCTAACTATGGCTACACCTTC.

The rearrangement links TRBV7-9 to TRBJ1-1, with no clear D. V lost 7 bases to trimming and J lost 8 bases, with 20 bases between them. The CDR3 has 14 amino acids. The germline V gene has CDR1 SEHNR and CDR2 FQNEAQ (reference sequence). The CDR3: CASNLDGRSAEAFF. The CDR3, as DNA: TGTGCCAGCAACTTGGACGGCCGGAGTGCCGAAGCTTTCTTT.

The genes are TRBV7-9 and TRBJ1-2; D remains unclear. The CDR3 sequence is 14 residues long. CDR1 SEHNR and CDR2 FQNEAQ come from the germline V gene (reference sequence). V was shortened by 5 bases and J by 2 bases, with 12 bases between the two germline ends. CDR3 region: CASSHTTVNYGYTF. As DNA, the CDR3 is TGTGCCAGCAGCCATACTACAGTAAACTATGGCTACACCTTC.

CDR3 residues: CASISGTSYEQYF. DNA for the CDR3: TGTGCCAGCATCTCGGGGACCTCCTACGAGCAGTACTTC. V usage is TRBV6-5 and J usage is TRBJ2-7, with D possibly called TRBD1 or TRBD2 (5 bases each). Per the germline V gene, CDR1 is MNHEY and CDR2 is SVGAGI. V lost 7 bases and J 0 bases, leaving 10 bases between the germline ends. This CDR3 contains 13 residues.

The genes are TRBV30 and TRBJ1-2; D unclear. This CDR3 is 12 amino acids long. V was shortened by 0 bases and J by 7 bases, with 9 bases between the two germline ends. Per the germline V gene, CDR1 is GTSNPN and CDR2 is SVGIG (reference sequence). The CDR3 DNA is TGTGCCTGGAGTGTCATCATAAGTGGCTACACCTTC. It is translated as CAWSVIISGYTF.